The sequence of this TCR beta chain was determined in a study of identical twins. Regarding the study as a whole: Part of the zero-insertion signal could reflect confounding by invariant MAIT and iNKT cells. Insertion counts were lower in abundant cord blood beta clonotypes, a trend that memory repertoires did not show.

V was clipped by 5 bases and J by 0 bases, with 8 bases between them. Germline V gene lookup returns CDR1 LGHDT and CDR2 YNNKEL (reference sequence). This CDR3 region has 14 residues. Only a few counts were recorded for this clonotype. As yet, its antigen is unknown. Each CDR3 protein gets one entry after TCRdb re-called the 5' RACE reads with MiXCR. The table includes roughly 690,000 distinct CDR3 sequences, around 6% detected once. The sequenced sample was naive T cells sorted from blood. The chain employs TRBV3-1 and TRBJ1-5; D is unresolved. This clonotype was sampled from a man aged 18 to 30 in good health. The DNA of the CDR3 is TGTGCCAGCAGCGGAAGCTTTAGCAATCAGCCCCAGCATTTT. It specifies CASSGSFSNQPQHF. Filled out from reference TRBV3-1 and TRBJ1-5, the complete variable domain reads DTAVSQTPKYLVTQMGNDKSIKCEQNLGHDTMYWYKQDSKKFLKIMFSYNNKELIINETVPNRFSPKSPDKAHLNLHINSLELGDSAVYFCASSGSFSNQPQHFGDGTRLSIL.